Listed below are T cell receptor beta chains from one sample, sequenced in a study of cytomegalovirus exposure and HLA in healthy donors. Generated by immunoSEQ multiplex PCR, the TCRdb table keeps only in-frame clones and is missing some. The sample records approximately 150,000 clones, about 70% being singletons. The source material was PBMCs. The receptors originated from a man aged 55 to 70 in good health and CMV-seronegative. The CDR3 runs from the conserved cysteine through the conserved F or W. Fields, in order: CDR3 DNA, CDR3 protein, V gene, J gene, clone size, D gene, CDR3 length. D genes are given only for firm matches. Not every row has a clone size; where given, it reads once, few, many or a size class.

CDR3nt: TGTGCCAGCCGGACAGGGCTGGGGTACACTGAAGCTTTCTTT; CDR3aa: CASRTGLGYTEAFF; v_gene: TRBV18; j_gene: TRBJ1-1; abundance: .; d_gene: TRBD1; len: 14
CDR3nt: TGTGCCAGCAGCGTATCAAGCATGAACACTGAAGCTTTCTTT; CDR3aa: CASSVSSMNTEAFF; v_gene: TRBV9; j_gene: TRBJ1-1; abundance: .; d_gene: .; len: 14
CDR3nt: TGTGCCAGCAGCCCAACGACAGGGAGGACTGAAGCTTTCTTT; CDR3aa: CASSPTTGRTEAFF; v_gene: TRBV7-2; j_gene: TRBJ1-1; abundance: .; d_gene: TRBD1; len: 14
CDR3nt: TGTGCCAGCAGTTTACTAGCGGGCACAGATACGCAGTATTTT; CDR3aa: CASSLLAGTDTQYF; v_gene: TRBV28; j_gene: TRBJ2-3; abundance: .; d_gene: TRBD2; len: 14
CDR3nt: TGTGCCAGCAGTTACTCGGGGGAGGGGGTGGCAGATACGCAGTATTTT; CDR3aa: CASSYSGEGVADTQYF; v_gene: TRBV6-5; j_gene: TRBJ2-3; abundance: .; d_gene: .; len: 16
CDR3nt: TGTGCCAGTAGTACGTCCGGGACTGACTACACAGATACGCAGTATTTT; CDR3aa: CASSTSGTDYTDTQYF; v_gene: TRBV19; j_gene: TRBJ2-3; abundance: .; d_gene: .; len: 16
CDR3nt: TGTGCCAGCAGTCAGACACACTCCTACGAGCAGTACTTC; CDR3aa: CASSQTHSYEQYF; v_gene: TRBV7-2; j_gene: TRBJ2-7; abundance: .; d_gene: .; len: 13
CDR3nt: TGTGCCAGCAGTTTCTTAGCGACAGGGGACTATGGCTACACCTTC; CDR3aa: CASSFLATGDYGYTF; v_gene: TRBV27; j_gene: TRBJ1-2; abundance: .; d_gene: TRBD1; len: 15
CDR3nt: TGCGCCAGCAGCGTCGGGGGGAGTGACACTGAAGCTTTCTTT; CDR3aa: CASSVGGSDTEAFF; v_gene: TRBV5-1; j_gene: TRBJ1-1; abundance: .; d_gene: .; len: 14
CDR3nt: TGTGCCTGGACCGGGACAGTCTACAATGAGCAGTTCTTC; CDR3aa: CAWTGTVYNEQFF; v_gene: TRBV30; j_gene: TRBJ2-1; abundance: .; d_gene: TRBD1; len: 13
CDR3nt: TGTGCCAGCTCACCAGGGACAGCAGCGGAAAAACTGTTTTTT; CDR3aa: CASSPGTAAEKLFF; v_gene: TRBV18; j_gene: TRBJ1-4; abundance: once; d_gene: TRBD1; len: 14
CDR3nt: TGTGCCAGCAGCTCGGGACTAGCGGGAGGGAGGGAGACCCAGTACTTC; CDR3aa: CASSSGLAGGRETQYF; v_gene: TRBV7-2; j_gene: TRBJ2-5; abundance: .; d_gene: TRBD2; len: 16
CDR3nt: TGTGCCAGCAGCCCCCCGGGGGGAGGGTCGGGGGCCAACGTCCTGACTTTC; CDR3aa: CASSPPGGGSGANVLTF; v_gene: TRBV9; j_gene: TRBJ2-6; abundance: .; d_gene: TRBD2; len: 17
CDR3nt: TGTGCCAGCAGCTTGGGACAGGGGGGAACTGAAGCTTTCTTT; CDR3aa: CASSLGQGGTEAFF; v_gene: TRBV5-6; j_gene: TRBJ1-1; abundance: .; d_gene: TRBD1; len: 14
CDR3nt: TGTGCCAGCAGTTTTGACAGGGTCGTAGGCAATCAGCCCCAGCATTTT; CDR3aa: CASSFDRVVGNQPQHF; v_gene: TRBV28; j_gene: TRBJ1-5; abundance: .; d_gene: TRBD1; len: 16
CDR3nt: TGTGCCATCACCGACAGGGAAACTGGCACAGATACGCAGTATTTT; CDR3aa: CAITDRETGTDTQYF; v_gene: TRBV10-3; j_gene: TRBJ2-3; abundance: .; d_gene: TRBD1; len: 15
CDR3nt: TGTGCCAGCAGCAACCACATTACCGCCACCTACGAGCAGTACTTC; CDR3aa: CASSNHITATYEQYF; v_gene: TRBV21-1; j_gene: TRBJ2-7; abundance: .; d_gene: .; len: 15